This is a list of T cell receptor beta chains from one sample in a study of cytomegalovirus exposure and HLA in healthy donors. Clones were read by immunoSEQ multiplex PCR, and TCRdb kept only the in-frame ones, dropping some. Of 150,000 to 200,000 clones listed, about two thirds are singletons. Sequenced: PBMCs. Source of these receptors: a woman aged 25 to 39 in good health and CMV-seronegative. The CDR3 runs from the conserved cysteine through the conserved F or W. D genes are given only for firm matches. Expanded clones get a size class; other rows say once, few or many, or leave the size out.

CASSRRGLNALGELFF	TGCGCCAGCAGCCGAAGGGGGCTGAACGCCCTCGGGGAGCTGTTTTTT	TRBV4-3	TRBJ2-2	TRBD1	16	-
CASSQELTGRSAGNTIYF	TGTGCCAGCTCACAGGAGCTAACAGGGAGAAGTGCTGGAAACACCATATATTTT	TRBV18	TRBJ1-3	-	18	-
CASSLEAPDTQYF	TGTGCCAGCAGTTTGGAAGCGCCAGATACGCAGTATTTT	TRBV28	TRBJ2-3	-	13	-
CAISPGLGYNEQFF	TGTGCCATCAGTCCCGGACTAGGTTACAATGAGCAGTTCTTC	TRBV10-3	TRBJ2-1	TRBD2	14	-
CASSPTQDRAEAFF	TGTGCCAGCAGCCCTACTCAAGACAGGGCTGAAGCTTTCTTT	TRBV7-8	TRBJ1-1	TRBD1	14	-
CASSQSGGAYGNTIYF	TGTGCCAGCTCACAGTCAGGGGGCGCGTATGGAAACACCATATATTTT	TRBV18	TRBJ1-3	TRBD1	16	-
CSSSSQMTGNNGYTF	TGTTCCAGCAGCTCCCAGATGACAGGGAACAATGGCTACACCTTC	TRBV7-9	TRBJ1-2	TRBD1	15	-
CASSPGAGQPQHF	TGTGCCAGCAGCCCAGGGGCCGGTCAGCCCCAGCATTTT	TRBV6-5	TRBJ1-5	-	13	-
CASSIVQGSFSAPYGYTF	TGTGCCAGTAGTATTGTACAGGGAAGTTTTTCGGCCCCATATGGCTACACCTTC	TRBV19	TRBJ1-2	-	18	once
CASSVAEGWGGNSPLHF	TGTGCCAGCAGCGTAGCTGAGGGGTGGGGGGGAAATTCACCCCTCCACTTT	TRBV9	TRBJ1-6	-	17	-
CASRIAGARGADTQYF	TGCGCCAGCAGAATCGCCGGGGCCAGGGGGGCAGATACGCAGTATTTT	TRBV5-1	TRBJ2-3	-	16	-
CAISAGTSGSYEQYF	TGTGCCATCAGCGCCGGGACTAGCGGCTCCTACGAGCAGTACTTC	TRBV10-3	TRBJ2-7	TRBD2	15	-
CASTLRGADANSPLHF	TGTGCCAGCACCCTAAGGGGCGCCGATGCTAATTCACCCCTCCACTTT	TRBV7-9	TRBJ1-6	-	16	-
CASSQAPLRDRNGYTF	TGTGCCAGCAGCCAAGCACCGCTCCGGGACAGGAATGGCTACACCTTC	TRBV4-2	TRBJ1-2	TRBD1	16	once
CASSFLLANYNEQFF	TGTGCCAGCAGCTTCCTCCTAGCGAACTACAATGAGCAGTTCTTC	TRBV7-9	TRBJ2-1	-	15	-
CASSGSSGKETQYF	TGTGCCAGCAGCGGATCTAGCGGGAAAGAGACCCAGTACTTC	TRBV7-2	TRBJ2-5	TRBD2	14	-
CASSDSDNYNSPLHF	TGTGCCAGCAGTGACTCGGACAACTATAATTCACCCCTCCACTTT	TRBV25-1	TRBJ1-6	-	15	few
CASSQDSRTEAFF	TGTGCCAGCAGCCAAGATTCCAGGACTGAAGCTTTCTTT	TRBV4-2	TRBJ1-1	-	13	-
CASSVRQHYGYTF	TGTGCCAGCAGCGTCCGACAGCACTATGGCTACACCTTC	TRBV9	TRBJ1-2	-	13	-
CASSSYATGTSYNEQFF	TGTGCCAGCAGTTCTTACGCAACCGGGACTAGTTACAATGAGCAGTTCTTC	TRBV28	TRBJ2-1	TRBD2	17	-
CASSPGQGDYEQYF	TGCGCCAGCAGCCCGGGACAGGGGGACTACGAGCAGTACTTC	TRBV4-1	TRBJ2-7	TRBD1	14	-
CASSKGQGEKLFF	TGTGCCAGCAGCAAAGGACAGGGTGAAAAACTGTTTTTT	TRBV21-1	TRBJ1-4	-	13	few
CASSASRREGSPLHF	TGTGCCAGCAGCGCATCGAGAAGGGAGGGTTCACCCCTCCACTTT	TRBV9	TRBJ1-6	-	15	-
CASSPRGTDTQYF	TGTGCCAGCAGTCCGAGGGGGACAGATACGCAGTATTTT	TRBV27	TRBJ2-3	-	13	-
CASSLGQGYEQYF	TGTGCCAGCTCACTCGGACAGGGCTACGAGCAGTACTTC	TRBV18	TRBJ2-7	TRBD1	13	once
CASSAGQSSYNEQFF	TGTGCCAGCAGTGCCGGACAGAGCTCCTACAATGAGCAGTTCTTC	TRBV6-4	TRBJ2-1	-	15	-
CANYSYEQYF	TGCGCCAACTACTCCTACGAGCAGTACTTC	TRBV23-1	TRBJ2-7	-	10	-
CASSLAPRGGSYNEQFF	TGCGCCAGCAGCTTGGCACCAAGGGGTGGATCCTACAATGAGCAGTTCTTC	TRBV5-1	TRBJ2-1	-	17	-
CSVEDLWQGYEQYF	TGCAGCGTTGAAGATCTATGGCAGGGTTACGAGCAGTACTTC	TRBV29-1	TRBJ2-7	-	14	-
CASSIGTGTEAFF	TGTGCCAGTAGTATAGGAACGGGGACTGAAGCTTTCTTT	TRBV19	TRBJ1-1	-	13	-
CSVERSDQETQYF	TGCAGCGTTGAACGTAGCGACCAAGAGACCCAGTACTTC	TRBV29-1	TRBJ2-5	-	13	few